This T cell receptor (beta chain) was identified during a study of blood T cell repertoires in COVID-19. Turning to the study itself: Samples came from the United States, Italy and Spain, spanning acute and convalescent COVID-19. PBMCs, B-cell-depleted T cells, or T cells were the source of the cDNA or gDNA that made up the material.

Original methodology: For nucleated cells, counts were estimated from reference gene primer amplification. Generated by immunoSEQ multiplex PCR, the TCRdb table keeps only in-frame clones and is missing some. From that table come the V and J calls and clone size; the DNA was used to work out D and trimming. The sample lists tens of thousands of clones; over 65% were seen once. V was trimmed by 6 bases and J by 9 bases, leaving 33 bases between them. CDR1 is MDHEN, CDR2 SYDVKM, per germline. The CDR3 is made up of 18 amino acids. The chain links TRBV28 to TRBJ2-7; D perhaps matches TRBD2 (9 bases). Sequencing used peripheral blood. The source is a human donor in a cohort sampled during active COVID-19. The CDR3 protein is CASSPNIGQGVIAGVQYF. CDR3 nucleotides: TGTGCCAGCAGCCCTAACATTGGACAGGGAGTGATAGCGGGAGTGCAGTACTTC.